Described below is a single T cell receptor (beta chain) sequence and its context. The antigen it binds to is not known. No base quality information exists; no much larger clone differs at one position. The data were obtained in a study of blood T cell repertoires in COVID-19 (TCRdb year 2020). Study-wide context: Samples from collaborators originated in the United States, Italy and Spain and spanned both the acute and convalescent phases of COVID-19. The prospective study material was composed of cDNA or gDNA derived from T cells, B-cell-depleted T cells, or PBMCs. The dataset comprised deeply sampled blood TCRbeta repertoires from subjects exposed to, actively infected with, or recovered from COVID-19. The repertoires were released in a freely available public database intended as a resource for research on the immune response to SARS-CoV-2. Samples were obtained from the ongoing ImmuneRACE study (first 160 participants) and from about 1,300 subjects provided by 6 global collaborators. Nearly every sample came with metadata listing a de-identified subject ID, COVID-19 status, age in years and sex. Where HLA class I and class II types were available, the types were taken from metadata supplied by the sample provider, not from assay-based typing. Overall study outcomes, separate from this receptor: The quantity of clinical and demographic metadata differed by source and by participant and was supplied without curation.

A second Seattle source provided samples from volunteer blood donors who had recovered from COVID-19. Each collaborating institution followed its own protocols to collect whole blood in K2EDTA tubes. Collaborator samples were shipped for TCRbeta analysis as frozen whole blood, isolated PBMCs, or DNA extracted from either sample type. The immunoSEQ Assay, a bias-controlled multiplex PCR, was used to amplify TCRbeta CDR3 regions from genomic DNA. The authors' analysis ran thus. Within the assay, amplification of reference gene primers was used to estimate how many nucleated cells each sample contained. To quantify the absolute abundance of each unique TCRbeta CDR3 rearrangement, sequence reads were collapsed and filtered. For each sample, productive Simpson clonality was calculated by taking the square root of Simpson's diversity index across productive rearrangements. TCRdb carries this immuneACCESS record with in-frame sequences only. Its versions omit some clonotypes, under half of them owing to an unresolved V gene in the studies checked, with the rest unexplained. V, J and clone size are those of that table, while D and trimming were read from the DNA. The sample table lists about 140,000 clones, under 90% of them with a count of one. Jointly, the top ten make up approximately 3.6% of the sample.

The CDR1 and CDR2 encoded by the germline V gene are MNHEY and SVGAGI. V trim: 6 bases; J trim: 2 bases; unmatched bases: 3. From cysteine to phenylalanine, the CDR3 is 13 amino acids long. Only the CDR3 DNA is retained, 39 bases long and in frame from the first base. The sequencing sample was made of peripheral blood. The receptor was isolated from a man between 65 and 85 years old who had recovered from COVID-19. The chain links TRBV6-5 with TRBJ2-7, with 8 junctional bases fitting TRBD2. The DNA sequence follows: TGTGCCAGCAGATTAGCGGGGACCTACGAGCAGTACTTC. The encoded protein is CASRLAGTYEQYF.